The T cell receptor (beta chain) under discussion was sequenced for a study of blood T cell repertoires in COVID-19. Authors' data handling: Reference gene primer amplification in the assay estimated nucleated cell counts. The table came from immunoSEQ multiplex PCR; TCRdb's copy has only in-frame clones and leaves some out. V, J and clone size are those of that table, while D and trimming were read from the DNA. The sample yields 100,000 to 110,000 clones, 80% to 90% seen once. CDR1 KGHDR and CDR2 SFDVKD come from the germline V gene. The CDR3 is 16 amino acids. After removal of 4 bases from V and 4 bases from J, the junction contained 9 bases not matched to a gene.

The source of this sequence is a human donor in a cohort sampled during active COVID-19. Sequences were obtained from peripheral blood. This rearrangement joins TRBV24-1 to TRBJ2-5; 9 bases agree with TRBD1. The CDR3 here is CATSDPSTGGSETQYF. Written as DNA, the CDR3 is TGTGCCACCAGTGACCCTTCGACAGGGGGATCAGAGACCCAGTACTTC.